These 2 T cell receptor beta chains were all obtained from the same sample, sequenced in a study of blood T cells in healthy people across ages. Next came a second PCR, run for roughly 6 to 11 cycles, which used a sample-barcoded 5' primer along with a J-beta primer mix. TCRdb processed the 5' RACE reads anew with MiXCR; each CDR3 protein has one entry. The sample carries about 1,500,000 distinct CDR3 sequences, roughly 28% recorded once. The sample comprised blood. The receptor source for this set is a woman aged 30 to 39 in good health.

The rearrangement links TRBV15 to TRBJ1-4; a possible D gene is TRBD1 (5 bases). Germline CDR1 is LNHNV and CDR2 is YYDKDF (reference sequence). V was pared by 0 bases and J by 8 bases, with 13 bases between. CDR3 length: 15 amino acids. The CDR3 region is CATSRDLPGGEKLFF. The CDR3 DNA follows: TGTGCCACCAGCAGAGATCTCCCTGGGGGAGAAAAACTGTTTTTT.

The V gene is TRBV20-1, the J gene TRBJ2-2; D might be TRBD2 (5 bases). Germline CDR1 and CDR2: DFQATT and SNEGSKA (reference sequence). The CDR3 length is 14 residues. V was cut by 4 bases and J by 0 bases, with 9 bases left in between. CDR3 residues: CSAKRSSNTGELFF. In DNA form, the CDR3 reads TGCAGTGCTAAGCGGAGCTCGAACACCGGGGAGCTGTTTTTT.